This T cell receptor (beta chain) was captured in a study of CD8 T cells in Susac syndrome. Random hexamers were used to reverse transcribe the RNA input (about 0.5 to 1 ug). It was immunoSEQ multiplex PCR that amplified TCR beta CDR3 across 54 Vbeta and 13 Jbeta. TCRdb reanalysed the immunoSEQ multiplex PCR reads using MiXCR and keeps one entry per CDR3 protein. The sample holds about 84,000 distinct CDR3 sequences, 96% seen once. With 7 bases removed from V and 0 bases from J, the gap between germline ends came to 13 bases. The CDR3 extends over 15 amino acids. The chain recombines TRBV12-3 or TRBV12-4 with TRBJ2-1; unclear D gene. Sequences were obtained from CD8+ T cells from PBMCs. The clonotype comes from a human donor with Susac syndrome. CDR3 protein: CASTSGRSSYNEQFF. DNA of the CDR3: TGTGCCAGCACCTCAGGAAGGAGCTCCTACAATGAGCAGTTCTTC.